This T cell receptor beta chain was observed in a study of cytomegalovirus exposure and HLA in healthy donors. As for the donors, each was a healthy bone marrow donor. Overall study results and limits: Per a later analysis, HLA-associated TCR beta chains showed more clonal expansion than other, equally common TCR beta chains. What was likely a sequencing artifact was a cluster of highly shared sequence variants.

Concerning this clone itself: Antigen: not known.

The germline V gene encodes CDR1 SGHDT and CDR2 YYEEEE. The CDR3 is made up of 14 amino acids. The V end lost 1 base, the J end lost 1 base, and 8 bases lay between the germline ends. This PCR relied on a set of 60 Vbeta primers and 13 Jbeta primers. The table came from immunoSEQ multiplex PCR; TCRdb's copy has only in-frame clones and leaves some out. The table lists 87,000 or so clones, with 15% in the top ten. The genes are TRBV5-6 and TRBJ1-1, with D possibly TRBD1 on 6 matching bases. This receptor was identified in a man in his fifties in good health and CMV-seropositive. Sequencing was done on a sample of PBMCs. The DNA for the CDR3 is TGTGCCAGCAGCTTGACAGGGACGAACACTGAAGCTTTCTTT. Its translation: CASSLTGTNTEAFF.